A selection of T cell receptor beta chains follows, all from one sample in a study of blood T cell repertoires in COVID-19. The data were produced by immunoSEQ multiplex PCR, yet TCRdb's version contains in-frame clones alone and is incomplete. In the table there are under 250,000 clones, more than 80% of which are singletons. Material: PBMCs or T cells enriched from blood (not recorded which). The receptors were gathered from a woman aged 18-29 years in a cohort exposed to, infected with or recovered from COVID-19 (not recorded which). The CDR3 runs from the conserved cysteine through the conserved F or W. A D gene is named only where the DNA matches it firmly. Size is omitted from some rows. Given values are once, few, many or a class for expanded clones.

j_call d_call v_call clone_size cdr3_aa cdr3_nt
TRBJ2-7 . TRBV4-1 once CASSQVIGEGYEQYF TGCGCCAGCAGCCAAGTAATAGGCGAGGGCTACGAGCAGTACTTC
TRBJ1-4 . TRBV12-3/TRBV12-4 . CASRFGTPGKLFF TGTGCCAGCAGGTTCGGGACACCTGGAAAACTGTTTTTT
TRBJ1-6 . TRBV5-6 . CASSLAQAAYKGNSPLHF TGTGCCAGCAGCCTGGCACAGGCGGCTTATAAGGGTAATTCACCCCTCCACTTT
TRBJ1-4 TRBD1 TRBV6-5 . CASRPGQGNEKLFF TGTGCCAGCAGACCAGGACAGGGGAATGAAAAACTGTTTTTT
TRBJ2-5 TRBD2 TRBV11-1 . CASSLRTSGGLETQYF TGTGCCAGCAGCTTAAGAACTAGCGGGGGGTTGGAGACCCAGTACTTC
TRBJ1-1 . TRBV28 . CASRNAENTEAFF TGTGCCAGCAGAAACGCAGAGAACACTGAAGCTTTCTTT
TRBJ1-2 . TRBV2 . CASSEGAGTVRGYTF TGTGCCAGCAGTGAAGGGGCAGGGACTGTCCGGGGCTACACCTTC
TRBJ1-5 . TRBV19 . CASSTAPGSYMTF TGTGCCAGTAGTACCGCTCCGGGATCCTATATGACCTTT
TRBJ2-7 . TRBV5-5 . CASSLAAIYEQYF TGTGCCAGCAGCTTAGCGGCTATCTACGAGCAGTACTTC
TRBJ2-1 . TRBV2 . CASSERREPPIYEQFF TGTGCCAGCAGTGAACGGCGGGAACCCCCGATCTATGAGCAGTTCTTC
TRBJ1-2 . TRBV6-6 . CASTSEEWGYGYTF TGTGCCAGCACCTCGGAGGAGTGGGGCTATGGCTACACCTTC
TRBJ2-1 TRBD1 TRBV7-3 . CASSFSGQGANEQFF TGTGCCAGCAGCTTCTCCGGACAGGGGGCGAATGAGCAGTTCTTC
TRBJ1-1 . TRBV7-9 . CASSSTTGNTEAFF TGTGCCAGCAGCTCCACGACAGGGAACACTGAAGCTTTCTTT
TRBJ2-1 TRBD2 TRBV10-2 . CASDSGGWNEQFF TGCGCCAGCGATAGCGGGGGGTGGAATGAGCAGTTCTTC
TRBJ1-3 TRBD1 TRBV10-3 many CAISDSRTGGLGNTIYF TGTGCCATCAGTGACTCTAGGACAGGGGGGCTTGGAAACACCATATATTTT
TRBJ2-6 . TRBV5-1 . CASSLFGQSSGANVLTF TGCGCCAGCAGCTTGTTTGGACAGAGCTCTGGGGCCAACGTCCTGACTTTC
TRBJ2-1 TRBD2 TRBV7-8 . CASSFSWTSGMNEQFF TGTGCCAGCAGCTTTTCTTGGACTAGCGGGATGAATGAGCAGTTCTTC
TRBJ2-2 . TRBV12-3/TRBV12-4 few CASRSLNTGELFF TGTGCCAGCAGGAGCTTGAACACCGGGGAGCTGTTTTTT
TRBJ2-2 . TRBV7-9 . CASSLGQVNTGELFF TGTGCCAGCAGCTTAGGACAGGTTAACACCGGGGAGCTGTTTTTT
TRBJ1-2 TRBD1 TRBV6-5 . CASRPGTDYGYTF TGTGCCAGCAGACCCGGGACAGACTATGGCTACACCTTC
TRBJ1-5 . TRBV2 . CASTQGYSNQPQHF TGTGCCAGCACACAGGGATATAGCAATCAGCCCCAGCATTTT
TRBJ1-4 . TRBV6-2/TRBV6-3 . CASSYSGQNEKLFF TGTGCCAGCAGTTACTCAGGACAGAATGAAAAACTGTTTTTT
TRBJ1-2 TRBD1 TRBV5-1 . CASSPGQDYGYTF TGCGCCAGCAGCCCGGGACAGGACTATGGCTACACCTTC
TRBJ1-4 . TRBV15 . CATRQGTNEKLFF TGTGCCACCAGGCAGGGAACTAATGAAAAACTGTTTTTT
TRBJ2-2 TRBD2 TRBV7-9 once CASSFLAGVTGELFF TGTGCCAGCAGCTTCCTAGCGGGAGTCACCGGGGAGCTGTTTTTT
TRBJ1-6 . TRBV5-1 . CASSFSSYNSPLHF TGCGCCAGCAGCTTTAGCTCCTATAATTCACCCCTCCACTTT
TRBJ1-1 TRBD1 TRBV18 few CASSPQTGELNTEAFF TGTGCCAGCTCACCACAGACAGGGGAGCTGAACACTGAAGCTTTCTTT
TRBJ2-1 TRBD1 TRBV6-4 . CASSPMGQGSYNEQFF TGTGCCAGCAGCCCGATGGGACAGGGATCCTACAATGAGCAGTTCTTC
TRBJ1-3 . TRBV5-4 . CASSHNRDSGNTIYF TGTGCCAGCAGCCACAACAGGGACTCTGGAAACACCATATATTTT
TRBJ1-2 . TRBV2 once CASSQTQGAYYGYTF TGTGCCAGCAGTCAGACACAGGGAGCATACTATGGCTACACCTTC
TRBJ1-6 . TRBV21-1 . CASSKVTFNSPLHF TGTGCCAGCAGCAAAGTCACTTTTAATTCACCCCTCCACTTT
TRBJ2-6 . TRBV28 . CATLASGANVLTF TGTGCCACCTTGGCCTCTGGGGCCAACGTCCTGACTTTC
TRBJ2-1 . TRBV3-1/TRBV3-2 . CASGGRLDPGEQFF TGTGCCAGCGGAGGGCGACTAGACCCTGGTGAGCAGTTCTTC
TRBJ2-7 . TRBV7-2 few CASRLGGQIYEQYF TGTGCCAGCAGGCTGGGGGGACAGATCTACGAGCAGTACTTC
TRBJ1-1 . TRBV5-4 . CASSLDAAGEAFF TGTGCCAGCAGCTTGGACGCGGCAGGGGAGGCTTTCTTT
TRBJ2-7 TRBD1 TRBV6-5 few CASSGQGYEQYF TGTGCCAGCAGCGGACAGGGTTACGAGCAGTACTTC
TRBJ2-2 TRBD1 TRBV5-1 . CASSLGDRDDTGELFF TGCGCCAGCAGCTTGGGGGACAGGGATGACACCGGGGAGCTGTTTTTT
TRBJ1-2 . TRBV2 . CASSIGFEGVPF TGTGCCAGCAGCATAGGGTTCGAGGGGGTTCCCTTC
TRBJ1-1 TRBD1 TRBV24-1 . CATSDGTGGEAFF TGTGCCACCAGTGACGGGACAGGCGGTGAAGCTTTCTTT
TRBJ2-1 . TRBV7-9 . CASSLEFGGSSYNEQFF TGTGCCAGCAGCTTAGAATTTGGGGGGAGCTCCTACAATGAGCAGTTCTTC
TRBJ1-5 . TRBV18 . CASSPIGQGNQPQHF TGTGCCAGCTCACCAATTGGGCAGGGCAATCAGCCCCAGCATTTT
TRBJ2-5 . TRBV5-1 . CASSSRVSASETQYF TGCGCCAGCAGCTCTAGAGTTAGTGCTTCGGAGACCCAGTACTTC
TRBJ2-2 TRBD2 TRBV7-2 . CASSLFSGGASGELFF TGTGCCAGCAGCTTGTTTAGCGGGGGGGCTTCCGGGGAGCTGTTTTTT
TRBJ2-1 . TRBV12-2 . CASRLSDRVCEQFF TGTGCAAGTCGCTTAAGTGACAGGGTGTGTGAGCAGTTCTTC
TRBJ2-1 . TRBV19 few CASSRTTGQIYNNEQFF TGTGCCAGTAGCAGAACTACAGGACAGATCTATAACAATGAGCAGTTCTTC
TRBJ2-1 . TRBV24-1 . CATSDFSQARGYNEQFF TGTGCCACCAGTGATTTTAGTCAGGCTAGGGGGTACAATGAGCAGTTCTTC
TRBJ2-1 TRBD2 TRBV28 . CASSPTSGGHNEQFF TGTGCCAGCAGTCCTACTAGCGGGGGCCACAATGAGCAGTTCTTC
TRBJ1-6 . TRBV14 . CASSQVAAYNSPLHF TGTGCCAGCAGCCAAGTGGCAGCCTATAATTCACCCCTCCACTTT
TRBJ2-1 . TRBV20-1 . CSASESGSSYNEQFF TGCAGTGCTAGTGAAAGCGGTAGCTCCTACAATGAGCAGTTCTTC
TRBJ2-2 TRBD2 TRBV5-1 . CASSLAGLVFGELFF TGCGCCAGCAGCTTGGCCGGACTAGTTTTCGGGGAGCTGTTTTTT
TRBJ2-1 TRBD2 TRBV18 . CASSPNSGGAGNEQFF TGTGCCAGCTCACCAAATAGCGGGGGGGCCGGTAATGAGCAGTTCTTC
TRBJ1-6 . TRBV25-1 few CASSDESDSVSPLHF TGTGCCAGCAGTGACGAATCGGACAGCGTTTCACCCCTCCACTTT
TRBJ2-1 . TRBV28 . CASSLRDWSLNEQFF TGTGCCAGCAGTCTAAGGGACTGGAGCCTCAATGAGCAGTTCTTC
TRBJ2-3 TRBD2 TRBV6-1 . CASSEAGLAGFTDTQYF TGTGCCAGCAGTGAAGCGGGGCTAGCGGGGTTCACAGATACGCAGTATTTT
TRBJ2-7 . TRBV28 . CASSFPPSGYEQYF TGTGCCAGCAGTTTCCCCCCGTCGGGCTACGAGCAGTACTTC
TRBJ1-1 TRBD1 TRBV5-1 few CASSSGQGEVNTEAFF TGCGCCAGCAGCTCGGGACAGGGAGAGGTGAACACTGAAGCTTTCTTT
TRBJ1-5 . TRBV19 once CASSPNSYREQPQHF TGTGCCAGTAGCCCCAACAGTTATCGGGAACAGCCCCAGCATTTT
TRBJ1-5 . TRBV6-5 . CASSTGNQPQHF TGTGCCAGCAGTACAGGGAATCAGCCCCAGCATTTT